Each of the 32 T cell receptor beta chains below was sequenced from the same sample in a study of blood T cells in healthy people across ages. Combining a sample-barcoded 5' primer with a J-beta primer mix, a second PCR ran for about 7 to 12 cycles. TCRdb analysed the 5' RACE reads with MiXCR anew, one entry per CDR3 protein. The sample consists of 1.5 million to 2 million distinct CDR3 sequences, roughly 50% of them appearing once. The sequenced material came from blood. Every receptor here comes from a woman in her thirties or forties in good health.

In the case of this clonotype: Relative to the germline gene, one junction end is altered; a read error may explain this. The V and J genes are TRBV7-9 and TRBJ2-3, with D possibly being TRBD2 (6 bases). Germline loops: CDR1 SEHNR, CDR2 FQNEAQ (reference sequence). The CDR3 spans 17 residues. The CDR3 sequence is CASSLGPVAVDTGTQYF. The CDR3 DNA sequence: TGTGCCAGCAGCTTAGGCCCGGTAGCGGTGGACACAGGTACGCAGTATTTT.

This clonotype was seen more than once but under ten times. V is TRBV28 and J is TRBJ2-7; TRBD1 matches at 11 bases. The V gene end was trimmed by 5 bases and the J gene end by 3 bases; junction bases not matched to a gene: 6. In germline, CDR1 is MDHEN, CDR2 SYDVKM. CDR3 length equals 15 residues. CDR3 DNA sequence: TGTGCCAGCAGTACCGGGACAGGGGGTCACTACGAGCAGTACTTC. Its protein is CASSTGTGGHYEQYF.

The gene calls are TRBV6-5 and TRBJ1-1, with 9 positions matching TRBD1. After removal of 3 bases from V and 0 bases from J, the junction contained 2 bases not matched to a gene. The length of the CDR3 is 15 residues. Germline V CDR1 and CDR2: MNHEY, SVGAGI. The CDR3 reads CASSYYRGLNTEAFF. CDR3 bases: TGTGCCAGCAGTTATTACAGGGGGCTGAACACTGAAGCTTTCTTT.

The V gene is TRBV24-1, the J gene TRBJ2-4; a weak D match, TRBD1 (5 bases). Trimming took 4 bases from V and 0 from J, leaving 12 bases between them. The CDR3 length is 16 residues. Looked up from germline, CDR1 is KGHDR and CDR2 is SFDVKD. This chain's CDR3 is CATSDPNDRAKNIQYF. The CDR3 region has the DNA TGTGCCACCAGTGACCCTAATGACAGAGCCAAAAACATTCAGTACTTC.

The rearrangement joins TRBV3-1 to TRBJ2-5, with D possibly being TRBD2 (7 bases). Trimming took 2 bases from V and 4 from J, leaving 11 bases between them. This CDR3 contains 14 residues. From germline, CDR1 is LGHDT and CDR2 YNNKEL (reference sequence). The CDR3 region has the DNA TGTGCCAGCAGCCAACGTCGGGGGGCAGAGACCCAGTACTTC. It is translated as CASSQRRGAETQYF.

The V and J genes are TRBV5-1 and TRBJ1-2; TRBD1 matches 9 bases. Trimming took 4 bases from V and 9 from J; bases not matched to a gene: 10. This CDR3 is built from 14 residues. Looked up from germline, CDR1 is SGHRS and CDR2 is YFSETQ. In nucleotides, the CDR3 is TGCGCCAGCAGCCCCCAGGGACAGGGTTCAAGCTACACCTTC. This encodes CASSPQGQGSSYTF.

The V and J genes are TRBV2 and TRBJ2-5, with TRBD1 matching over 10 bases. CDR1 is SNHLY, CDR2 FYNNEI, per germline. Unmatched junction bases numbered 10, after V lost 5 bases and J lost 13 bases. This CDR3 comprises 13 residues. The CDR3: CASSSRDRGVSYF. CDR3 nucleotides: TGTGCCAGCAGTTCAAGGGACAGGGGTGTGTCGTACTTC.

The chain is built from TRBV20-1 and TRBJ1-6, with 9 bases that match TRBD1. Losses at the gene ends were 2 bases for V and 6 bases for J; bases not matched to a gene: 5. The CDR3 totals 15 residues. The germline gives CDR1 DFQATT, CDR2 SNEGSKA (reference sequence). CDR3 DNA: TGCAGTGCTAGAATTCCGGGACAGGGTAATTCACCCCTCCACTTT. Amino acid sequence: CSARIPGQGNSPLHF.

The rearrangement uses TRBV5-1 and TRBJ2-1; no clear D gene. Trimming stripped 3 bases from V and 5 bases from J, with 15 bases between. The CDR3 runs 15 residues. CDR1 is SGHRS and CDR2 is YFSETQ in the germline V gene. Here the CDR3 reads CASSSSIPPNNEQFF. For the CDR3, the DNA is TGCGCCAGCAGCTCGAGCATTCCCCCTAACAATGAGCAGTTCTTC.

A note on this clonotype: With a much larger clone just one base away, this may be a read error. CDR3 bases: TGTGCCGGCAGTTCAGTGGCTAGCGGAGGCACAGATACGCAGTATTTT. Translating it yields CAGSSVASGGTDTQYF. The chain combines TRBV7-2 with TRBJ2-3; 7 positions match TRBD2. The CDR3 length is 16 residues. Germline CDR1 SGHTA, CDR2 FQGNSA.

This chain connects TRBV29-1 to TRBJ2-6, with 11 bases aligning to TRBD1. This CDR3 is built from 17 residues. Germline V gene lookup returns CDR1 SQVTM and CDR2 ANQGSEA. The J segment lost 0 bases and the V segment lost 5 bases, leaving 6 bases of the junction unmatched. In DNA form, the CDR3 reads TGCAGCGTTCTTCCGGGGACAGGGGGCTCTGGGGCCAACGTCCTGACTTTC. Amino acid sequence: CSVLPGTGGSGANVLTF.

The chain carries TRBV5-1 and TRBJ2-5, with 7 bases that match TRBD1. The CDR3 is 16 amino acids. After removal of 3 bases from V and 2 bases from J, the junction contained 10 bases not matched to a gene. In germline, CDR1 is SGHRS, CDR2 YFSETQ. CDR3 bases: TGCGCCAGCAGCTCCCTGACAGGGTCGGTACAAGAGACCCAGTACTTC. This encodes CASSSLTGSVQETQYF.

Written as DNA, the CDR3 is TGCGCCAGCAGCCAAGTCCTAACAGGGGCTTCCTGCAATGAGCAGTACTTC. Translated: CASSQVLTGASCNEQYF. V usage is TRBV4-3 and J usage is TRBJ2-5; 7 nucleotides agree with TRBD1. V gave up 1 base and J gave up 11 bases; unmatched junction bases: 19. Germline V gene lookup returns CDR1 LGHNA and CDR2 YSLEER. This CDR3 is built from 17 residues.

This clonotype was counted between two and nine times. The rearrangement joins TRBV7-2 to TRBJ2-5; tentative D call: TRBD1 (6 bases). The J call could be wrong; TRBJ2-7 is a better fit for the DNA end. The CDR3 length is 13 residues. Germline lookup yields CDR1 SGHTA and CDR2 FQGNSA. The CDR3 coding sequence is TGTGCCAGCAGCTTAATAGGACAGTACGAGCAGTACTTC. It translates to CASSLIGQYEQYF.

V is TRBV4-3 and J is TRBJ2-1; no clear D gene. Trimming removed 1 base at V and 8 bases at J, with 12 bases between. Germline loops: CDR1 LGHNA, CDR2 YSLEER. The CDR3 is 14 amino acids. The CDR3 coding sequence is TGCGCCAGCAGCCAAGGTACACTCTGGGATGAGCAGTTCTTC. Translating it yields CASSQGTLWDEQFF.

This clonotype appeared a few times. The rearrangement joins TRBV3-1 to TRBJ2-5, with a weak D call TRBD2 (5 bases). Trimming left V 0 bases short and J 13 bases short, with 12 bases between. Germline CDR1 LGHDT, CDR2 YNNKEL (reference sequence). The CDR3 spans 12 residues. This chain's CDR3 is CASSQDRRVSYF. CDR3 DNA sequence: TGTGCCAGCAGCCAAGACCGGCGGGTATCGTACTTC.

This clonotype has just a few counts. V gene TRBV27 combines with J gene TRBJ1-2; weak D call: TRBD1 (5 bases). The germline V and J ends were trimmed by 3 bases and 3 bases, with 17 bases remaining between them. The CDR3 length is 16 residues. Germline CDR1 MNHEY, CDR2 SMNVEV (reference sequence). The CDR3 loop reads CASSFSPPRGDYGYTF. The CDR3, as DNA: TGTGCCAGCAGTTTCTCACCGCCACGGGGGGACTATGGCTACACCTTC.

The chain recombines TRBV12-3 or TRBV12-4 with TRBJ2-5; D tentatively reads TRBD1 or TRBD2 (5 bases each). The CDR3 length is 15 residues. Trimming pared 10 bases from V and 1 base from J, leaving 19 bases between. Here the CDR3 reads CAITPRDGPQETQYF. CDR3 coding DNA: TGTGCCATCACTCCCCGGGACGGACCCCAAGAGACCCAGTACTTC.

This CDR3 reads CASSLGGARSLNEQFF. The CDR3 nucleotides read TGTGCCAGCAGCTTAGGGGGCGCACGATCTTTGAATGAGCAGTTCTTC. The chain carries TRBV11-3 and TRBJ2-1, with D possibly TRBD1 on 5 matching bases. Deletions cut 1 base from V and 7 bases from J, with 17 bases between. The V gene's germline CDR1 is SGHNT and CDR2 YENEEA. This CDR3 is built from 16 residues.

There are a few counts of this clonotype. The chain recombines TRBV10-3 with TRBJ2-7, with D perhaps TRBD1 (6 bases). The germline V gene encodes CDR1 ENHRY and CDR2 SYGVKD. This CDR3 has 15 amino acids. Trimming took off 5 bases at V and 0 bases at J, with 14 bases between the two ends. The CDR3 loop reads CAISLGALGSYEQYF. CDR3 in DNA: TGTGCCATCAGTCTGGGGGCTCTAGGCTCCTACGAGCAGTACTTC.

CDR3 nucleotides: TGTGCCAGCAGCTTAAGTAGCCAGCGGGGGACCGAGCAGTACTTC. It is translated as CASSLSSQRGTEQYF. V is TRBV7-6 and J is TRBJ2-5; 8 bases agree with TRBD2. Matching the DNA end better, TRBJ2-7 makes the J call doubtful. CDR3 size: 15 residues. Germline CDR1 SGHVS, CDR2 FNYEAQ.

CDR3 protein: CSARPPGQSYEQYF. The CDR3 DNA is TGCAGTGCTAGACCCCCGGGACAGTCCTACGAGCAGTACTTC. This chain links TRBV20-1 with TRBJ2-7, with 7 nucleotides matching TRBD1. This CDR3 has 14 residues. The junction had 5 bases not matched to a gene; V was cut back by 2 bases and J by 1 base. CDR1 and CDR2 (germline): DFQATT, SNEGSKA (reference sequence).

The chain employs TRBV7-6 and TRBJ1-6, with 9 bases matching TRBD1. Unmatched junction bases numbered 6, after V lost 0 bases and J lost 6 bases. Germline V lookup: CDR1 SGHVS, CDR2 FNYEAQ. The CDR3 consists of 17 residues. In nucleotides, the CDR3 is TGTGCCAGCAGCTTAGCGACCGGGACAGGGACTAATTCACCCCTCCACTTT. Amino acids: CASSLATGTGTNSPLHF.

The gene calls are TRBV7-2 and TRBJ2-5; the D is unclear. The germline V gene has CDR1 SGHTA and CDR2 FQGNSA. Trimming took 5 bases from V and 2 from J, leaving 12 bases between them. This CDR3 comprises 14 residues. The CDR3 DNA follows: TGTGCCAGCAGCCCTTCTGGTAAACAAGAGACCCAGTACTTC. The encoded protein is CASSPSGKQETQYF.

The CDR3 here is CASSTPRDHNEKLFF. CDR3 coding DNA: TGTGCCAGCAGCACCCCCAGGGACCATAATGAAAAACTGTTTTTT. This chain links TRBV11-2 with TRBJ1-4; the D gene is possibly TRBD1 (5 bases). The V end was cut by 5 bases, the J end by 4 bases, with 14 bases between. Germline-derived CDR1 and CDR2 are SGHAT and FQNNGV. The CDR3 is 15 amino acids.

The chain combines TRBV7-9 with TRBJ2-3, with TRBD2 matching over 12 bases. V shed 3 bases and J 5 bases; nucleotides not matched to a gene: 6. The germline CDR1 and CDR2 sequences are SEHNR and FQNEAQ (reference sequence). The CDR3 covers 16 residues. Here the CDR3 DNA reads TGTGCCAGCAGCTTGAAGACTAGCGGGGGAGGAGATACGCAGTATTTT. Translation gives CASSLKTSGGGDTQYF.

The chain carries TRBV4-2 and TRBJ2-5; 9 bases line up with TRBD2. Germline lookup yields CDR1 LGHNA and CDR2 YNFKEQ. The CDR3 runs to 19 residues. V shed 3 bases, J shed 1 base, and the junction held 15 bases outside the gene matches. The DNA for the CDR3 is TGTGCCAGCAGCCATTCCCCTCCGGGGCTAGCGGGGCCCCAAGAGACCCAGTACTTC. Its translation: CASSHSPPGLAGPQETQYF.

This chain links TRBV20-1 with TRBJ2-1; no reliable D call. The CDR3 has 13 residues. Germline V gives CDR1 DFQATT, CDR2 SNEGSKA (reference sequence). The V and J ends lost 6 bases and 5 bases respectively, with 14 bases between them. CDR3 loop: CSARLISHNEQFF. The CDR3 nucleotides read TGCAGTGCCAGACTGATTTCCCACAATGAGCAGTTCTTC.

This clonotype has just one count. The chain recombines TRBV5-1 with TRBJ2-5, with 8 bases lining up with TRBD2. Germline-derived CDR1 and CDR2 are SGHRS and YFSETQ. V lost 0 bases and J lost 2; bases outside the gene matches: 6. There are 16 residues in the CDR3. This CDR3 reads CASSLATASGQETQYF. The CDR3 DNA follows: TGCGCCAGCAGCTTGGCCACGGCTAGCGGGCAAGAGACCCAGTACTTC.

This chain joins TRBV4-1 and TRBJ2-3; tentatively, D is TRBD1 (6 bases). This CDR3 region has 15 residues. Trimming cost V 2 bases and J 5 bases, with 14 bases left between them. Germline V gene sequence: CDR1 MGHRA, CDR2 YSYEKL. The CDR3 region is CASSQQHRAKDTQYF. Here the CDR3 DNA reads TGCGCCAGCAGCCAACAGCACAGGGCTAAAGATACGCAGTATTTT.

The chain combines TRBV11-2 with TRBJ2-5; D is perhaps TRBD1 (6 bases). Germline CDR1 is SGHAT and CDR2 is FQNNGV. The CDR3 totals 15 residues. V gave up 5 bases and J gave up 9 bases, with 22 bases separating them. DNA of the CDR3: TGTGCCAGCAGCAAGGCGGACAGCGTCTATGGGGCCCAGTACTTC. It yields the protein CASSKADSVYGAQYF.

There are a few counts of this clonotype. V usage is TRBV29-1 and J usage is TRBJ1-2; possible D gene TRBD1, 5 bases. In germline, CDR1 is SQVTM, CDR2 ANQGSEA. The CDR3 consists of 13 residues. Trimming took 2 bases from V and 2 from J, leaving 9 bases between them. In DNA form, the CDR3 reads TGCAGCGTTGAAAAAGGGGTAAACTATGGCTACACCTTC. Translated, it gives CSVEKGVNYGYTF.